This is a list of T cell receptor beta chains from one sample in a study of T cell repertoires in cytomegalovirus infection. For these TCRs, the target antigens are not known. TCRdb ran MiXCR on the reads and lists one entry per CDR3 protein. The sample contains under 150,000 distinct CDR3 sequences, 24% of which appear only once. Specimen: PBMCs, sequenced either directly or after in vitro stimulation (not recorded which). The source of these receptors is a human donor in good health (CMV status not recorded). Some clones in this sample may be carry-over from other donors' samples. The CDR3 runs from the conserved cysteine through the conserved F or W. A D gene is named only where the DNA matches it firmly. The listing skips clone size in some rows; elsewhere it reads once, few, many or a size class.

CDR3aa: CASSEGRSYEQYF
CDR3nt: TGTGCCAGCAGTGAAGGCCGCTCCTACGAGCAGTACTTC
v_gene: TRBV25-1
abundance: NA
j_gene: TRBJ2-7
d_gene: NA

CDR3aa: CASSPRDGNYGYTF
CDR3nt: TGTGCCAGCAGCCCGAGAGATGGTAACTATGGCTACACCTTC
v_gene: TRBV7-9
abundance: NA
j_gene: TRBJ1-2
d_gene: NA

CDR3aa: CASSSQRTGGNGYTF
CDR3nt: TGTGCCAGCAGCTCACAGAGGACAGGGGGGAACGGCTACACCTTC
v_gene: TRBV11-2
abundance: NA
j_gene: TRBJ1-2
d_gene: TRBD1

CDR3aa: CASSRGQNTGELCF
CDR3nt: TGTGCCAGCAGTCGTGGACAGAACACCGGGGAGCTGTGTTTT
v_gene: TRBV2
abundance: NA
j_gene: TRBJ2-2
d_gene: NA

CDR3aa: CASSVGQGAALHYGYTF
CDR3nt: TGTGCCAGCAGCGTGGGACAGGGGGCGGCACTCCACTATGGCTACACCTTC
v_gene: TRBV2
abundance: NA
j_gene: TRBJ1-2
d_gene: TRBD1

CDR3aa: CASSLTGPRGQPQHF
CDR3nt: TGTGCCAGCAGTTTAACAGGTCCACGGGGGCAGCCCCAGCATTTT
v_gene: TRBV12-3/TRBV12-4
abundance: NA
j_gene: TRBJ1-5
d_gene: NA

CDR3aa: CASSQASNRALGTEAFF
CDR3nt: TGCGCCAGCAGCCAAGCTTCGAACAGGGCTCTTGGGACTGAAGCTTTCTTT
v_gene: TRBV4-3
abundance: NA
j_gene: TRBJ1-1
d_gene: NA

CDR3aa: CASSYSFSGGGNIQYF
CDR3nt: TGTGCCAGCAGTTACTCGTTCTCAGGGGGAGGAAACATTCAGTACTTC
v_gene: TRBV6-8
abundance: NA
j_gene: TRBJ2-4
d_gene: NA

CDR3aa: CASSLSREYGYTF
CDR3nt: TGTGCCAGCAGTTTATCCCGGGAGTATGGCTACACCTTC
v_gene: TRBV27
abundance: many
j_gene: TRBJ1-2
d_gene: NA

CDR3aa: CASSLSRDTDTQYF
CDR3nt: TGTGCCAGCAGCTTATCGAGGGACACAGATACGCAGTATTTT
v_gene: TRBV7-3
abundance: NA
j_gene: TRBJ2-3
d_gene: NA

CDR3aa: CASSLGTGSYEQYF
CDR3nt: TGTGCCAGCAGCTTAGGGACAGGCTCCTACGAGCAGTACTTC
v_gene: TRBV7-2
abundance: many
j_gene: TRBJ2-7
d_gene: TRBD1

CDR3aa: CASSFVSRTDAQYF
CDR3nt: TGTGCCAGCAGCTTTGTAAGTCGCACAGATGCGCAGTATTTT
v_gene: TRBV7-2
abundance: NA
j_gene: TRBJ2-3
d_gene: NA

CDR3aa: CASSLAGPDTQYF
CDR3nt: TGTGCCAGCAGCTTAGCCGGGCCAGATACGCAGTATTTT
v_gene: TRBV7-2
abundance: NA
j_gene: TRBJ2-3
d_gene: NA

CDR3aa: CASSPATGTGFGYTF
CDR3nt: TGTGCCAGCAGCCCCGCTACCGGGACAGGGTTTGGCTACACCTTC
v_gene: TRBV7-2
abundance: many
j_gene: TRBJ1-2
d_gene: TRBD1

CDR3aa: CASSLDGPLDTQYF
CDR3nt: TGTGCCAGCAGCTTAGATGGGCCTTTGGATACGCAGTATTTT
v_gene: TRBV7-2
abundance: many
j_gene: TRBJ2-3
d_gene: NA

CDR3aa: CATCRAGGNQPQHF
CDR3nt: TGTGCCACCTGCCGGGCCGGGGGCAATCAGCCCCAGCATTTT
v_gene: TRBV6-1
abundance: NA
j_gene: TRBJ1-5
d_gene: NA

CDR3aa: CSVEEGLAGSDTQYF
CDR3nt: TGCAGCGTTGAAGAGGGTCTAGCGGGCTCAGATACGCAGTATTTT
v_gene: TRBV29-1
abundance: NA
j_gene: TRBJ2-3
d_gene: TRBD2

CDR3aa: CASSPPPGRNYGYTF
CDR3nt: TGTGCCAGCAGCCCACCGCCCGGGCGAAACTATGGCTACACCTTC
v_gene: TRBV7-2
abundance: few
j_gene: TRBJ1-2
d_gene: NA

CDR3aa: CASTQGGGYGYTF
CDR3nt: TGTGCCAGCACCCAGGGGGGGGGTTATGGCTACACCTTC
v_gene: TRBV6-1
abundance: many
j_gene: TRBJ1-2
d_gene: TRBD1

CDR3aa: CASSSLVTNYGYTF
CDR3nt: TGTGCCAGCAGCTCCCTGGTGACTAACTATGGCTACACCTTC
v_gene: TRBV7-4
abundance: NA
j_gene: TRBJ1-2
d_gene: NA

CDR3aa: CASSPVQGEQYF
CDR3nt: TGTGCCAGCAGTCCGGTTCAGGGGGAGCAGTACTTC
v_gene: TRBV28
abundance: NA
j_gene: TRBJ2-7
d_gene: NA

CDR3aa: CASSPGTSGSNEQFF
CDR3nt: TGTGCCAGCAGCCCTGGGACTAGCGGGAGTAATGAGCAGTTCTTC
v_gene: TRBV28
abundance: many
j_gene: TRBJ2-1
d_gene: TRBD2

CDR3aa: CASSLGTVSGNTIYF
CDR3nt: TGTGCCAGCAGCTTAGGGACAGTCTCTGGAAACACCATATATTTT
v_gene: TRBV7-2
abundance: many
j_gene: TRBJ1-3
d_gene: NA

CDR3aa: CASSLAGHYGYTF
CDR3nt: TGTGCCAGCAGCTTAGCGGGGCACTATGGCTACACCTTC
v_gene: TRBV7-2
abundance: many
j_gene: TRBJ1-2
d_gene: NA

CDR3aa: CASSFGVFGSPLHF
CDR3nt: TGTGCCAGCAGTTTTGGGGTATTCGGTTCACCCCTCCACTTT
v_gene: TRBV12-3/TRBV12-4
abundance: NA
j_gene: TRBJ1-6
d_gene: NA

CDR3aa: CASSSIRDREQYF
CDR3nt: TGTGCCAGCAGCTCTATCCGGGACCGCGAGCAGTACTTC
v_gene: TRBV7-8
abundance: few
j_gene: TRBJ2-7
d_gene: NA

CDR3aa: CASSLVVADEQFF
CDR3nt: TGTGCCAGCAGCTTAGTAGTTGCCGATGAGCAGTTCTTC
v_gene: TRBV7-2
abundance: few
j_gene: TRBJ2-1
d_gene: NA

CDR3aa: CASSLASSGSGTDTQYF
CDR3nt: TGTGCCAGCAGCTTAGCTTCTAGCGGGAGTGGGACAGATACGCAGTATTTT
v_gene: TRBV7-2
abundance: many
j_gene: TRBJ2-3
d_gene: TRBD2

CDR3aa: CASQWGPGLSTQYF
CDR3nt: TGTGCCAGTCAATGGGGCCCGGGACTCTCCACGCAGTATTTT
v_gene: TRBV19
abundance: NA
j_gene: TRBJ2-3
d_gene: NA

CDR3aa: CASSLDLAEETQNF
CDR3nt: TGTGCCAGCAGCTTAGACCTAGCGGAAGAGACCCAGAACTTC
v_gene: TRBV7-2
abundance: NA
j_gene: TRBJ2-5
d_gene: TRBD2

CDR3aa: CASFDGGSYEQYF
CDR3nt: TGTGCCAGTTTTGATGGGGGATCCTACGAGCAGTACTTC
v_gene: TRBV28
abundance: few
j_gene: TRBJ2-7
d_gene: NA

CDR3aa: CSVSGQYTGELFF
CDR3nt: TGCAGCGTCTCCGGACAGTACACCGGGGAGCTGTTTTTT
v_gene: TRBV29-1
abundance: NA
j_gene: TRBJ2-2
d_gene: NA

CDR3aa: CASTSRTGYTGELFF
CDR3nt: TGTGCCAGCACCTCCAGGACAGGGTACACCGGGGAGCTGTTTTTT
v_gene: TRBV12-3/TRBV12-4
abundance: few
j_gene: TRBJ2-2
d_gene: TRBD1

CDR3aa: CASSLAEGLEAFF
CDR3nt: TGTGCTAGCAGCTTAGCGGAAGGGCTTGAAGCTTTCTTT
v_gene: TRBV7-7
abundance: NA
j_gene: TRBJ1-1
d_gene: NA

CDR3aa: CASARDGAGWNEQFF
CDR3nt: TGCGCCAGCGCCAGGGATGGGGCGGGATGGAATGAGCAGTTCTTC
v_gene: TRBV5-1
abundance: many
j_gene: TRBJ2-1
d_gene: NA

CDR3aa: CASSQISGNYNEQFF
CDR3nt: TGCGCCAGCAGCCAGATTAGCGGGAATTACAATGAGCAGTTCTTC
v_gene: TRBV4-1
abundance: NA
j_gene: TRBJ2-1
d_gene: TRBD2

CDR3aa: CASSTGLPRGGANVLTF
CDR3nt: TGTGCCAGCAGTACCGGACTCCCTAGGGGAGGGGCCAACGTCCTGACTTTC
v_gene: TRBV28
abundance: many
j_gene: TRBJ2-6
d_gene: NA

CDR3aa: CASSLHSGANVLTF
CDR3nt: TGTGCCAGCAGTTTGCACTCTGGGGCCAACGTCCTGACTTTC
v_gene: TRBV12-3/TRBV12-4
abundance: many
j_gene: TRBJ2-6
d_gene: NA

CDR3aa: CSAGRGTGFQETQYF
CDR3nt: TGCAGTGCTGGACGAGGGACAGGGTTCCAAGAGACCCAGTACTTC
v_gene: TRBV20-1
abundance: few
j_gene: TRBJ2-5
d_gene: TRBD1

CDR3aa: CATSDMGLGAGELFF
CDR3nt: TGTGCCACCAGTGACATGGGTCTCGGCGCCGGGGAGCTGTTTTTT
v_gene: TRBV24-1
abundance: NA
j_gene: TRBJ2-2
d_gene: NA

CDR3aa: CASSRRASSSYNEQFF
CDR3nt: TGTGCCAGCAGCCGGAGGGCCTCGAGCTCCTACAATGAGCAGTTCTTC
v_gene: TRBV7-2
abundance: many
j_gene: TRBJ2-1
d_gene: NA